This entry describes one T cell receptor (beta chain). Using its own MiXCR run on the 5' RACE reads, TCRdb lists one record per CDR3 protein. The sample comprises about 470,000 distinct CDR3 sequences, less than 25% of which are singletons, and roughly 2.8% rests with the top ten. The record originates from a study of identical twins. Germline V gene lookup returns CDR1 LGHNA and CDR2 YSLEER. Trimming removed 5 bases at V and 5 bases at J, with 24 bases between. The CDR3 loop spans 17 amino acids. Another study also made use of these data, one on T cells expressing NK-cell markers.

V usage is TRBV4-3 and J usage is TRBJ1-1; a weak D match, TRBD1 (5 bases). Sequenced sample: CD4+ T cells sorted from blood. This receptor was taken from a woman aged 18-29 years in good health. This chain's CDR3 is CASSKVNPWTRRTEAFF. The CDR3 bases are TGCGCCAGCAGCAAAGTAAACCCCTGGACAAGGCGGACTGAAGCTTTCTTT.